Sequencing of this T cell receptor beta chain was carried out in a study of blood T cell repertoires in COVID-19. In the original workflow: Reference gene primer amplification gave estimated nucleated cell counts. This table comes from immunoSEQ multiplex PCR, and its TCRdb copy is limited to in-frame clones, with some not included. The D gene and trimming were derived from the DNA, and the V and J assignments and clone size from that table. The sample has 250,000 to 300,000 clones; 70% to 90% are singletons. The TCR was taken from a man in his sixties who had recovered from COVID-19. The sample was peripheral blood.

The CDR3 DNA reads TGTGCCAGCAGTGAAGCCGTGGATACGCAGTATTTT. Translated: CASSEAVDTQYF. The gene calls are TRBV6-1 and TRBJ2-3; D uncertain. The length of the CDR3 is 12 residues. Germline-derived CDR1 and CDR2 are MNHNS and SASEGT. V was cut by 0 bases and J by 6 bases, with 4 bases left in between.